A single sample gave rise to the 22 T cell receptor beta chains below, sequenced in a study of cytomegalovirus exposure and HLA in healthy donors (dated by TCRdb to 2015 to 2018). The library was generated by the immunoSEQ multiplex PCR assay. For the multiplex PCR, a mixture combining 60 forward primers for TCR Vbeta segments and 13 reverse primers for TCR Jbeta segments was used. TCRdb took this table from immuneACCESS and kept in-frame rearrangements with V and J called. Such tables lack part of the clones; where checked against another copy, unresolved V genes explain under half of the gap, and the rest is unexplained. A total of tens of thousands of clones appear in this sample, approximately 84% of them only once. 2.9% of the sample is taken by the ten largest. The sample consisted of PBMCs. The receptors shown here come from a man aged 50 to 60 in good health and CMV-seronegative.

This clone appeared once. J is TRBJ2-2 and V is TRBV6-5, with 9 bases fitting TRBD1. Germline CDR1 and CDR2: MNHEY and SVGAGI. This CDR3 contains 16 residues. The V segment lost 0 bases and the J segment 5 bases; nucleotides outside the gene matches: 4. CDR3 coding DNA: TGTGCCAGCAGTTACTCTGGGACAGGGCAAACCGGGGAGCTGTTTTTT. Translating it yields CASSYSGTGQTGELFF.

As concerns this clone: This may arise from a read error, as a much more abundant clone is one base away. The chain is built from TRBV28 and TRBJ1-5; D might be TRBD1 (5 bases). This CDR3 is 13 amino acids long. Trimming removed 5 bases at V and 3 bases at J, with 8 bases between. CDR1 is MDHEN and CDR2 is SYDVKM in the germline V gene. CDR3 loop: CASSHRNNQPQHF. CDR3 DNA: TGTGCCAGCAGTCACAGGAACAATCAGCCCCAGCATTTT.

V gene TRBV7-2 combines with J gene TRBJ2-2; D is unresolved. The germline V gene has CDR1 SGHTA and CDR2 FQGNSA. The V gene lost 1 base and the J gene lost 2 bases, with 8 bases spanning the gap. This CDR3 contains 15 residues. CDR3 sequence reads: CASSLDPSNTGELFF. The CDR3 DNA reads as TGTGCCAGCAGCTTAGATCCCAGTAACACCGGGGAGCTGTTTTTT.

This chain links TRBV19 with TRBJ1-2; perhaps TRBD1 as D (6 bases). Between the trimmed V and J ends, which lost 6 bases and 4 bases, there was a span of 15 bases. The CDR3 consists of 14 residues. Germline CDR1 is LNHDA and CDR2 is SQIVND (reference sequence). The CDR3 region is CASRTLDSLYGYTF. CDR3 nucleotide sequence: TGTGCCAGTAGAACCTTGGACAGCCTCTATGGCTACACCTTC. The whole variable domain, remainder taken from reference TRBV19 and TRBJ1-2, is DGGITQSPKYLFRKEGQNVTLSCEQNLNHDAMYWYRQDPGQGLRLIYYSQIVNDFQKGDIAEGYSVSREKKESFPLTVTSAQKNPTAFYLCASRTLDSLYGYTFGSGTRLTVV.

This chain links TRBV7-3 with TRBJ1-2, with TRBD1 identical over 11 bases. Germline CDR1 reads SGHTA; CDR2 reads FQGTGA. This CDR3 is built from 14 residues. The J segment lost 7 bases and the V segment lost 4 bases, leaving 5 bases of the junction unmatched. Here the CDR3 reads CASSSGTGGSGYTF. The CDR3 DNA reads as TGTGCCAGCAGCTCCGGGACAGGGGGATCTGGCTACACCTTC.

The rearrangement joins TRBV4-2 to TRBJ2-7, with 7 bases fitting TRBD2. The CDR3 spans 16 residues. J lost 5 bases, V lost 4 bases, and 14 bases had no gene match. Germline V lookup: CDR1 LGHNA, CDR2 YNFKEQ. CDR3 residues: CASSPRVGGGIDEQYF. The CDR3 bases are TGTGCCAGCAGCCCCCGGGTGGGGGGGGGTATCGACGAGCAGTACTTC.

V and J are TRBV7-2 and TRBJ2-5; D unclear. This CDR3 has 12 amino acids. The V end was cut by 5 bases, the J end by 5 bases, with 9 bases between. Germline V gives CDR1 SGHTA, CDR2 FQGNSA. This CDR3 reads CASSIRRETQYF. The CDR3 DNA sequence: TGTGCCAGCAGCATTCGCAGGGAGACCCAGTACTTC.

The J gene is TRBJ1-5, the V gene TRBV21-1; the table's D call of TRBD1 was not tested on the DNA. TRBV21-1 counts as a pseudogene. This CDR3 comprises 15 residues. The CDR3 sequence is CASSIGQAFNQPQHF. CDR3 sequence (DNA): TGTGCCAGCAGCATAGGACAGGCCTTCAATCAGCCCCAGCATTTT.

This chain links TRBV9 with TRBJ2-3, with TRBD2 matching over 9 bases. The CDR3 runs 16 residues. J lost 1 base, V lost 3 bases, and 6 bases had no gene match. CDR1 is SGDLS and CDR2 is YYNGEE in the germline V gene. CDR3 region: CASSAAGLAGTDTQYF. As DNA, the CDR3 is TGTGCCAGCAGCGCGGCGGGACTAGCAGGCACAGATACGCAGTATTTT.

V and J are TRBV6-5 and TRBJ1-5; 8 nucleotides align to TRBD1. With 6 bases clipped from V and 5 bases from J, the junction kept 3 bases outside the gene matches. The CDR3 covers 13 residues. Germline CDR1 reads MNHEY; CDR2 reads SVGAGI. The CDR3 DNA sequence: TGTGCCAGCAGGGACAGGGAATATCAGCCCCAGCATTTT. Protein: CASRDREYQPQHF.

V and J are TRBV7-2 and TRBJ1-5; D is uncertain. The CDR3 contains 15 residues. Trimming shortened V by 1 base and J by 7 bases, and 14 bases separated the two germline ends. Per the germline V gene, CDR1 is SGHTA and CDR2 is FQGNSA. CDR3 loop: CASSLVGSGGQPQHF. The CDR3 DNA reads as TGTGCCAGCAGCTTAGTTGGGTCGGGTGGCCAGCCCCAGCATTTT.

This clone was observed once. The chain uses TRBV19 and TRBJ1-5; D is unresolved. Between the trimmed V and J ends, which lost 3 bases and 8 bases, there was a span of 11 bases. The CDR3 is 13 amino acids. Per the germline V gene, CDR1 is LNHDA and CDR2 is SQIVND (reference sequence). DNA for the CDR3: TGTGCCAGTAGTATGGTCGGGTTGGAGCCCCAGCATTTT. Residues: CASSMVGLEPQHF.

This clone was seen a handful of times. V is TRBV4-1 and J is TRBJ2-7, with TRBD1 as a possible D gene (6 bases). Germline CDR1 MGHRA, CDR2 YSYEKL. V was pared by 4 bases and J by 3 bases, with 16 bases between. The CDR3 spans 15 residues. The CDR3 DNA reads as TGCGCCAGCAGCCGCTCACAGGGCCTGATCTACGAGCAGTACTTC. This sequence encodes CASSRSQGLIYEQYF.

The chain uses TRBV2 and TRBJ2-3; TRBD2 is a possible D gene (5 bases). The CDR3 sequence is 13 residues long. Germline CDR1 SNHLY, CDR2 FYNNEI. V lost 4 bases, J lost 6 bases, and 11 bases lay in between. The CDR3 protein is CASSVTPGDTQYF. The CDR3 bases are TGTGCCAGCAGTGTTACCCCGGGGGATACGCAGTATTTT. The entire variable domain, with the rest obtained from reference TRBV2 and TRBJ2-3, is as follows: EPEVTQTPSHQVTQMGQEVILRCVPISNHLYFYWYRQILGQKVEFLVSFYNNEISEKSEIFDDQFSVERPDGSNFTLKIRSTKLEDSAMYFCASSVTPGDTQYFGPGTRLTVL.

The chain has TRBV28 and TRBJ2-7; no reliable D call. Trimming left V 3 bases short and J 1 base short, with 7 bases between. Germline V gene sequence: CDR1 MDHEN, CDR2 SYDVKM. The CDR3 has 13 residues. CDR3 in amino acids: CASSFYPSYEQYF. The DNA of the CDR3 is TGTGCCAGCAGTTTTTATCCGTCCTACGAGCAGTACTTC.

The chain carries TRBV5-5 and TRBJ2-3; 14 bases map to TRBD2. V gave up 4 bases and J gave up 5 bases; unmatched junction bases: 3. This CDR3 spans 15 amino acids. The germline V gene encodes CDR1 SGHKS and CDR2 YYEKEE (reference sequence). The CDR3 is CASSPGLAGVDTQYF. CDR3 DNA sequence: TGTGCCAGCAGCCCGGGACTAGCGGGGGTAGATACGCAGTATTTT.

The chain links TRBV28 to TRBJ1-1; 7 nucleotides agree with TRBD1. Trimming took 4 bases from V and 4 from J; bases not matched to a gene: 6. This CDR3 region has 14 residues. From germline, CDR1 is MDHEN and CDR2 SYDVKM. The CDR3 nucleotides are TGTGCCAGCAGTTCAAGCAGGGGGTTCACTGAAGCTTTCTTT. Its translation is CASSSSRGFTEAFF.

This clone came up once. The chain joins TRBV19 to TRBJ2-3; D might be TRBD2 (6 bases). Trimming removed 6 bases at V and 9 bases at J, with 25 bases between. This CDR3 spans 16 amino acids. Germline CDR1 reads LNHDA; CDR2 reads SQIVND (reference sequence). The CDR3 DNA is TGTGCCAGTAGCTTACCGGGACTGCCATCGACGGGGACGCAGTATTTT. It encodes CASSLPGLPSTGTQYF.

The rearrangement uses TRBV10-3 and TRBJ1-6, with D perhaps TRBD1 (6 bases). Looked up from germline, CDR1 is ENHRY and CDR2 is SYGVKD. The CDR3 loop spans 14 amino acids. Trimming cost V 8 bases and J 5 bases, with 13 bases left between them. CDR3 sequence reads: CAIRSDSNNSPLHF. In DNA form, the CDR3 reads TGTGCCATCCGCTCGGACAGTAATAATTCACCCCTCCACTTT.

CDR3 residues: CAWSVLPGEKLFF. The CDR3 DNA reads as TGTGCCTGGAGTGTATTACCAGGGGAAAAACTGTTTTTT. V and J are TRBV30 and TRBJ1-4; D might be TRBD1 (5 bases). Germline V CDR1 and CDR2: GTSNPN, SVGIG (reference sequence). The CDR3 covers 13 residues. Trimming took off 0 bases at V and 8 bases at J, with 10 bases between the two ends.

V and J are TRBV5-4 and TRBJ1-5; D remains ambiguous. From germline, CDR1 is SGHNT and CDR2 YYREEE (reference sequence). Trimming took off 1 base at V and 0 bases at J, with 8 bases between the two ends. This CDR3 has 15 residues. The CDR3 spells CASSLYRGSNQPQHF. The CDR3, as DNA: TGTGCCAGCAGCTTGTATCGGGGTAGCAATCAGCCCCAGCATTTT.

This clone was seen once. The chain links TRBV6-1 to TRBJ2-5, with D perhaps matching TRBD2 (5 bases). The CDR3 length is 13 residues. Trimming shortened V by 2 bases and J by 11 bases, and 15 bases separated the two germline ends. In germline, CDR1 is MNHNS, CDR2 SASEGT. The DNA of the CDR3 is TGTGCCAGCAGTGAAAACAGTCTTTGGGAGCAGTACTTC. It yields the protein CASSENSLWEQYF.